This T cell receptor (beta chain) emerged from a study of T cells expressing NK-cell markers (dated by TCRdb to 2018 to 2020). With regard to the full study: In sorted CD3+CD56+NKG2C+, CD3+CD56+NKG2C- and CD3+CD56-NKG2C+ T-cell subsets from 8 or 9 donors, TCR beta-chain repertoires were profiled. Sequencing of the libraries produced 2 x 150 bp reads on Illumina HiSeq 2000/2500, MiSeq or NextSeq. Among the eight sequenced donors, seven were HCMV-seropositive and one was HCMV-seronegative. Randomly selected healthy volunteers, three men and five women, were used as the eight sequenced donors.

Sequencer: Illumina HiSeq 2000. 5'RACE template switching, by which a universal primer site and unique molecular identifiers were added, was used to make TCR beta cDNA libraries. cDNA synthesis was primed from the TCR beta constant segment, followed by two successive PCR amplification steps. The study's own analysis went as follows. Reads were demultiplexed and grouped by UMI with MIGEC, and clonotypes were assembled and quantified with MiTCR. To exclude erroneous sequences, any TCR cDNA sequence not supported by at least two reads was discarded. The tcR package was used for downstream repertoire analysis, and clonotypes were matched between fractions using CDR3 nucleotide sequence together with V segment. VDJmatch was used to annotate antigen specificity against VDJdb, with one amino acid substitution allowed in CDR3. TCRdb reprocessed the reads and lists each CDR3 protein sequence as a single entry, with no DNA. These V and J calls originate from TCRdb's pipeline instead of the authors' own analysis. In this sample's table one finds approximately 150,000 distinct CDR3 sequences. The ten biggest clones cover 10% to 15% of the sample.

Comment on this clonotype: It has no known antigen specificity.

HCMV-specific IgG was detected in serum with a commercial ELISA kit to determine HCMV serostatus. Peripheral blood mononuclear cells were isolated from blood by Ficoll density gradient centrifugation. The CDR3 has 15 amino acids, counting the end cysteine and phenylalanine. No DNA is listed. CDR1 and CDR2, per the germline V gene (reference sequence), are MNHEY and SMNVEV. General conclusions and limits of the study: In a handful of donors, the dominant CD3+CD56+NKG2C+ clonotypes were among the top 10 CD8+ clonotypes and accounted for roughly 1.0-7.5% of CD8+ T cells. It remained unclear whether the expanded NKG2C-expressing T cell clones were specific for HCMV antigens. Those dominant clonotypes were again the most abundant among CD3+CD56-NKG2C+ cells in a few donors, at roughly 25-65%.

The receptor was derived from a man aged 18 to 29 in good health. Donor details come from another sample of the same person, matched by shared clones. The V gene is TRBV27 and the J gene is TRBJ2-5; the D call of TRBD1 rests on TCRdb alone, since no DNA is present to check it. The sequenced sample was blood T cells: a sorted CD56 or NKG2C T cell subset, CD4+ or CD8+ T cells, or bulk PBMC T cells (not recorded which). This receptor carries the CDR3 CASSLSGDSRGTQYF.